This section outlines one TCR beta chain sequence together with its context. Its specificity is not known. This sample is drawn from a study of metastatic and nonmetastatic thyroid tumors. Study-wide background: Both malignant and benign thyroid patients supplied peripheral blood and tumor or nodule tissue samples, across which the repertoires of these patients were then compared.

Per the study methods: The study's classifier, a distant-metastasis tool for papillary thyroid cancer, was built using CDR3 differences across clinicopathological groups. TCRdb reassembled clones from the PCR reads with MiXCR. These V and J calls rely on TCRdb rather than the paper's analysis. The table includes about 30,000 clones, 35% to 45% detected once. The ends were cut back, 6 bases at V and 2 bases at J, with 14 bases in the middle. Germline lookup yields CDR1 DFQATT and CDR2 SNEGSKA (reference sequence). This CDR3 comprises 13 residues. Study results and caveats: Across blood and tumor, TCR beta diversity in malignant thyroid tumors was reportedly significantly higher than in benign nodules.

None of the patients had undergone any treatment ahead of thyroid surgery. Sequencing was carried out using tumor tissue. This receptor was taken from a female donor with papillary thyroid cancer or a benign thyroid nodule (not recorded which). Some clones in this sample may be carry-over from other donors' samples. This rearrangement joins TRBV20-1 to TRBJ2-7; D gene uncertain. The CDR3 sequence is CSAVYGSAYEQYF. For the CDR3, the DNA is TGCAGTGCCGTCTACGGGTCTGCCTACGAGCAGTACTTC.